The following is a T cell receptor beta chain sequence with its context. As yet, its antigen is unknown. The sample originates from a study of T cell responses to AZD1222 COVID-19 vaccine. In the study overall: Researchers grouped second doses given at about 4 or about 12 weeks into one pool. Study conclusions and caveats: Unmutated variant regions reportedly attract nearly half of all spike-specific TCRs. Possibly, clonal diversity was underestimated; donors were largely white British and included more females. Mapped onto spike, vaccine-associated CD4 TCRs spanned it and were dominant at 160-218 and 743-854.

The method was immunoSEQ multiplex PCR; TCRdb's version includes in-frame clones alone and lacks a portion of them. The sample includes about 170,000 clones, roughly 92% of them seen just once. Looked up from germline, CDR1 is SGHRS and CDR2 is YFSETQ. V was shortened by 2 bases and J by 1 base, with 15 bases between the two germline ends. The CDR3 totals 16 residues. This specimen was peripheral blood, taken on day 0 of AZD1222 vaccination. The receptor was derived from an adult in good health. The rearrangement links TRBV5-1 to TRBJ1-1, with D perhaps matching TRBD1 (6 bases). The CDR3 is CASSLQPQGSNTEAFF. The CDR3 DNA reads as TGCGCCAGCAGCTTACAACCCCAGGGGTCGAACACTGAAGCTTTCTTT.